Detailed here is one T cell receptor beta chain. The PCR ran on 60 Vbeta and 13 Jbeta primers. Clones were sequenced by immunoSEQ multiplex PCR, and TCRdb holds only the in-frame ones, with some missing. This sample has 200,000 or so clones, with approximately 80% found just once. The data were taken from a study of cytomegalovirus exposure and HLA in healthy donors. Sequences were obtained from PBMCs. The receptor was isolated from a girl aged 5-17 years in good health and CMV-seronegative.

CDR3 nucleotide sequence: TGTGCCAGTAGTACGGGGACTAGCGACTCCTACGAGCAGTACTTC. It codes for CASSTGTSDSYEQYF. The chain employs TRBV19 and TRBJ2-7; TRBD2 aligns across 10 bases. Germline values: CDR1 LNHDA, CDR2 SQIVND (reference sequence). This CDR3 contains 15 residues. V shed 4 bases and J 0 bases; nucleotides not matched to a gene: 3.